Below are 20 T cell receptor beta chains sequenced from a single sample in a study of T cell repertoires and HLA-DP antigens. No antigen has been identified for these receptors. The repertoire was sequenced with immunoSEQ multiplex PCR; TCRdb's copy has only in-frame clones and lacks some. The table includes around 110,000 clones, 80% to 95% detected once. Material: CD4+ T cells from PBMCs. Receptors originate from a woman aged 18-35 years in good health and CMV-seronegative.

This clone has a single count. This chain's CDR3 is CASSPPGRRGNTGELFF. CDR3 DNA sequence: TGTGCCAGCTCACCACCGGGGCGGCGGGGGAACACCGGGGAGCTGTTTTTT. V is TRBV18 and J is TRBJ2-2, with TRBD2 as a possible D gene (6 bases). Germline V lookup: CDR1 KGHSH, CDR2 LQKENI. V was pared by 0 bases and J by 1 base, with 12 bases between. The CDR3 length is 17 residues. Using reference TRBV18 and TRBJ2-2 for the parts outside the CDR3, the full variable domain is NAGVMQNPRHLVRRRGQEARLRCSPMKGHSHVYWYRQLPEEGLKFMVYLQKENIIDESGMPKERFSAEFPKEGPSILRIQQVVRGDSAAYFCASSPPGRRGNTGELFFGEGSRLTVL.

The V call is TRBV10-1, the J call TRBJ2-3; no definite D call. Germline V gene lookup returns CDR1 WNHNN and CDR2 SYGVQD (reference sequence). Trimming shortened V by 6 bases and J by 0 bases, and 22 bases separated the two germline ends. The CDR3 has 18 amino acids. The DNA for the CDR3 is TGCGCCAGCAGCTTCCGTCACCCCCCCTACACTAGCACAGATACGCAGTATTTT. Protein sequence: CASSFRHPPYTSTDTQYF.

The rearrangement uses TRBV7-3 and TRBJ2-1; 7 bases agree with TRBD2. Germline lookup yields CDR1 SGHTA and CDR2 FQGTGA. The junction had 0 bases not matched to a gene; V was cut back by 2 bases and J by 2 bases. This CDR3 has 14 residues. The CDR3 spells CASSLLAAYNEQFF. DNA of the CDR3: TGTGCCAGCAGCTTACTAGCGGCCTACAATGAGCAGTTCTTC.

The J gene is TRBJ2-2, the V gene TRBV4-2; 9 bases fit TRBD2. The V and J ends lost 0 bases and 1 base, in that order; junction bases with no gene match: 3. This CDR3 has 17 residues. Per the germline V gene, CDR1 is LGHNA and CDR2 is YNFKEQ. CDR3 loop: CASSQELLAGNTGELFF. The CDR3 coding sequence is TGTGCCAGCAGCCAAGAACTACTAGCGGGGAACACCGGGGAGCTGTTTTTT.

The chain uses TRBV18 and TRBJ2-7, with D hard to call. The V gene lost 4 bases and the J gene lost 6 bases, with 22 bases spanning the gap. Germline V CDR1 and CDR2: KGHSH, LQKENI. This CDR3 has 16 residues. CDR3 residues: CASSLNLDSHRSEQYV. The CDR3 DNA follows: TGTGCCAGCTCACTAAACCTGGATTCACATAGGAGCGAGCAGTACGTC.

This clone was detected a few times. The chain joins TRBV25-1 to TRBJ2-2; 7 bases line up with TRBD2. This CDR3 has 14 amino acids. Germline V gene data show CDR1 as MGHDK and CDR2 as SYGVNS. V dropped 8 bases and J dropped 5; count of bases not matched to a gene: 8. The CDR3 spells CASGGSAVTGELFF. The CDR3 bases are TGTGCCAGCGGCGGGAGTGCGGTGACCGGGGAGCTGTTTTTT. Variable domain in full (rest from reference TRBV25-1 and TRBJ2-2): EADIYQTPRYLVIGTGKKITLECSQTMGHDKMYWYQQDPGMELHLIHYSYGVNSTEKGDLSSESTVSRIRTEHFPLTLESARPSHTSQYLCASGGSAVTGELFFGEGSRLTVL.

This clone has a single count. This chain connects TRBV7-9 to TRBJ2-1, with 7 bases fitting TRBD2. Germline V CDR1 and CDR2: SEHNR, FQNEAQ (reference sequence). The CDR3 length is 17 residues. Trimming at V came to 0 bases and at J to 5 bases, leaving 10 bases not matched to a gene. CDR3 amino acids: CASSLAISSGLDNEQFF. In nucleotides, the CDR3 is TGTGCCAGCAGCTTAGCGATTTCTAGCGGACTCGACAATGAGCAGTTCTTC.

The J gene is TRBJ1-6, the V gene TRBV6-6; weak D call: TRBD1 (6 bases). The CDR3 has 14 residues. Germline V CDR1 and CDR2: MNHNY, SVGAGI (reference sequence). Deletions cut 8 bases from V and 2 bases from J, with 10 bases between. In DNA form, the CDR3 reads TGTGCCAGCTGTAACAGGGCCTATAATTCACCCCTCCACTTT. This codes for CASCNRAYNSPLHF.

V and J are TRBV27 and TRBJ2-7, with D perhaps being TRBD1 or TRBD2 (5 bases each). Germline values: CDR1 MNHEY, CDR2 SMNVEV (reference sequence). CDR3 length: 13 amino acids. V lost 5 bases, J lost 3 bases, and 11 bases lay in between. CDR3 region: CASSRDLRYEQYF. Written as DNA, the CDR3 is TGTGCCAGCAGTCGGGACCTCCGCTACGAGCAGTACTTC.

The gene calls are TRBV7-9 and TRBJ1-2; D remains ambiguous. The CDR3 contains 13 residues. The V end lost 1 base, the J end lost 12 bases, and 15 bases lay between the germline ends. Per germline, CDR1 SEHNR and CDR2 FQNEAQ (reference sequence). The CDR3 nucleotides are TGTGCCAGCAGCTTAGGTGAGACGAAAGGACACACCTTC. It specifies CASSLGETKGHTF.

The genes are TRBV6-1 and TRBJ2-7, with TRBD1 identical over 10 bases. V trimming: 5 bases; J trimming: 2 bases; junction bases outside the gene matches: 6. Germline values: CDR1 MNHNS, CDR2 SASEGT. This CDR3 has 15 residues. The DNA for the CDR3 is TGTGCCAGCAGTAGGACCGGGACAGGGGCCTACGAGCAGTACGTC. Protein sequence: CASSRTGTGAYEQYV.

The chain carries TRBV19 and TRBJ1-1; D is possibly TRBD1 (5 bases). Germline lookup yields CDR1 LNHDA and CDR2 SQIVND (reference sequence). Trimming took 5 bases from V and 5 from J, leaving 15 bases between them. The CDR3 loop spans 14 amino acids. The CDR3 loop is CASSYRGESTEAFF. CDR3 sequence (DNA): TGTGCCAGTAGTTATCGGGGGGAGAGTACTGAAGCTTTCTTT.

The CDR3 sequence is CATTPGQVLGYTF. The DNA of the CDR3 is TGTGCCACCACCCCGGGACAGGTGCTAGGCTACACCTTC. The V gene is TRBV6-5, the J gene TRBJ1-2; 8 positions match TRBD1. CDR1 and CDR2 from the germline V gene are MNHEY and SVGAGI. The CDR3 totals 13 residues. The V segment lost 10 bases and the J segment 8 bases; nucleotides outside the gene matches: 12.

About this clone: Germline is not matched at one junction end, which may reflect a read error. This chain uses TRBV7-7 with TRBJ2-2, with 11 bases that match TRBD2. The length of the CDR3 is 17 residues. The germline CDR1 and CDR2 sequences are SSHAT and FNYEAQ (reference sequence). CDR3 residues: CASSLNHPSGRSGELFF. Here the CDR3 DNA reads TGTGCTAGCAGCTTAAACCATCCTAGCGGGAGGTCCGGGGAGCTGTTTTTT. Combining the CDR3 with reference TRBV7-7 and TRBJ2-2 gives the whole variable domain GAGVSQSPRYKVTKRGQDVTLRCDPISSHATLYWYQQALGQGPEFLTYFNYEAQPDKSGLPSDRFSAERPEGSISTLTIQRTEQRDSAMYRCASSLNHPSGRSGELFFGEGSRLTVL.

The chain links TRBV15 to TRBJ1-4, with D unresolved. The CDR3 runs to 13 residues. Germline V gives CDR1 LNHNV, CDR2 YYDKDF (reference sequence). V was shortened by 0 bases and J by 8 bases, with 7 bases between the two germline ends. The CDR3 is CATSREGKEKLFF. CDR3 in DNA: TGTGCCACCAGCAGAGAGGGGAAAGAAAAACTGTTTTTT.

V and J are TRBV7-3 and TRBJ1-1; perhaps TRBD1 as D (6 bases). The CDR3 has 15 residues. V gave up 1 base and J gave up 2 bases, with 11 bases separating them. Germline V CDR1 and CDR2: SGHTA, FQGTGA. CDR3 sequence (DNA): TGTGCCAGCAGCTTAAGGGCAGGGGAAAACACTGAAGCTTTCTTT. Protein sequence: CASSLRAGENTEAFF. Filled out from reference TRBV7-3 and TRBJ1-1, the complete variable domain reads GAGVSQTPSNKVTEKGKYVELRCDPISGHTALYWYRQSLGQGPEFLIYFQGTGAADDSGLPNDRFFAVRPEGSVSTLKIQRTERGDSAVYLCASSLRAGENTEAFFGQGTRLTVV.

The count of this clone is one. The rearrangement joins TRBV9 to TRBJ1-2, with TRBD1 identical over 8 bases. The CDR3 length is 16 residues. The V gene end was trimmed by 4 bases and the J gene end by 6 bases; junction bases not matched to a gene: 14. CDR1 and CDR2 (germline): SGDLS, YYNGEE. CDR3 loop: CASSRTTGGPSDGYTF. The CDR3 bases are TGTGCCAGCAGCAGGACAACAGGGGGTCCCTCGGATGGCTACACCTTC.

V is TRBV28 and J is TRBJ2-2, with 9 bases fitting TRBD1. The junction had 16 bases not matched to a gene; V was cut back by 2 bases and J by 6 bases. The germline gives CDR1 MDHEN, CDR2 SYDVKM. The CDR3 spans 19 residues. The CDR3 sequence: CASSLRWPNRQGVPGELFF. CDR3 nucleotide sequence: TGTGCCAGCAGTTTACGCTGGCCCAATAGACAGGGGGTTCCCGGGGAGCTGTTTTTT. The full variable domain, completed using reference TRBV28 and TRBJ2-2, is DVKVTQSSRYLVKRTGEKVFLECVQDMDHENMFWYRQDPGLGLRLIYFSYDVKMKEKGDIPEGYSVSREKKERFSLILESASTNQTSMYLCASSLRWPNRQGVPGELFFGEGSRLTVL.

This chain links TRBV6-1 with TRBJ2-7; maybe TRBD1 (6 bases). Trimming shortened V by 4 bases and J by 1 base, and 14 bases separated the two germline ends. The CDR3 extends over 15 amino acids. Germline V CDR1 and CDR2: MNHNS, SASEGT. DNA for the CDR3: TGTGCCAGCAGTGTAACGGGGCAGGGGTCCTACGAGCAGTACGTC. It specifies CASSVTGQGSYEQYV.

This rearrangement joins TRBV10-2 to TRBJ2-3; D gene ambiguous. Trimming took off 3 bases at V and 2 bases at J, with 6 bases between the two ends. The CDR3 has 13 residues. CDR1 is WSHSY, CDR2 SAAADI, per germline. The CDR3 nucleotides read TGCGCCAGCAGTGACAGGATCACAGATACGCAGTATTTT. It is translated as CASSDRITDTQYF.